These T cell receptor beta chains were read from a single sample in a study of tumor-infiltrating lymphocytes in localized non-small cell lung cancer. Libraries were prepared by immunoSEQ multiplex PCR; TCRdb keeps only in-frame clonotypes and omits some of them. The repertoire consists of roughly 10,000 clones, with 70% to 90% occurring once and the leading ten covering over 7.5%. What was sequenced was uninvolved lung tissue not adjacent to the tumor. Receptors originate from a human donor with non-small cell lung cancer. Each CDR3 is given with its conserved first and last residue. A D gene is named only where the DNA matches it firmly. Where a row states a size, it is once, few, many or the class of an expanded clone; other rows omit it.

j_call v_call cdr3_length d_call clone_size cdr3_nt cdr3_aa
TRBJ1-1 TRBV4-1 15 NA NA TGCGCCAGCAGCCAGACTCAAGTAATGAACACTGAAGCTTTCTTT CASSQTQVMNTEAFF
TRBJ2-5 TRBV2 16 TRBD2 NA TGTGCCAGCAGTGCGGCTAGCGGGGTTGGCTTAGGTACCCAGTACTTC CASSAASGVGLGTQYF
TRBJ2-6 TRBV2 17 TRBD1 NA TGTGCCAGCGGACAGGGTGCCCGATTCTCTGGGGCCAACGTCCTGACTTTC CASGQGARFSGANVLTF
TRBJ1-1 TRBV6-1 13 NA NA TGTGCCAGCAGTGAGCATACGAACACTGAAGCTTTCTTT CASSEHTNTEAFF
TRBJ2-3 TRBV28 12 NA NA TGTGCCAGCAGTTTCATAGAGATGGCGCAGTATTTT CASSFIEMAQYF
TRBJ1-5 TRBV7-9 12 NA NA TGTGCCAGCAGCTTCAGCGATCAGCCCCAGCATTTT CASSFSDQPQHF
TRBJ2-1 TRBV18 14 TRBD1 few TGTGCCAGCTCACCCGGGACAGGGGACAATGAGCAGTTCTTC CASSPGTGDNEQFF
TRBJ1-1 TRBV6-5 14 TRBD1 NA TGTGCCAGCAGTTCCCACCCAGGGGGTACTGAAGCTTTCTTT CASSSHPGGTEAFF
TRBJ2-3 TRBV19 12 NA NA TGTGCCAGTAGTATGATGGGAATAGCGCAGTATTTT CASSMMGIAQYF
TRBJ2-3 TRBV11-2 16 TRBD2 once TGTGCCAGCAGCCTGACTAGCGGGGGGGCCACAGATACGCAGTATTTT CASSLTSGGATDTQYF
TRBJ1-2 TRBV29-1 14 NA NA TGCAGCGCTGGGGTACAGGGACGCAAGAATGGCTACACCTTC CSAGVQGRKNGYTF
TRBJ1-1 TRBV7-2 14 NA NA TGTGCCAGCAGCCTTTTTGAGGGGGGGACTGAAGCTTTCTTT CASSLFEGGTEAFF
TRBJ2-7 TRBV5-1 13 NA NA TGCGCCAGCAGCGGAAGGGACCCCTACGAGCAGTACTTC CASSGRDPYEQYF
TRBJ1-1 TRBV5-1 14 TRBD1 NA TGCGCCAGCAGCTTGGTACAGGGGAGGACTGAAGCTTTCTTT CASSLVQGRTEAFF
TRBJ2-7 TRBV20-1 11 NA NA TGCAGTGAGGGCCAGACCTACGAGCAGTACTTC CSEGQTYEQYF
TRBJ1-1 TRBV6-5 12 NA NA TGTGCCAGCAGTTCTGACAGCGCGAGAGCTTTCTTT CASSSDSARAFF
TRBJ1-6 TRBV6-1 14 NA once TGTGCCAGCAAAGAACAAAACTATAATTCACCCCTCCACTTT CASKEQNYNSPLHF
TRBJ2-7 TRBV5-6 14 NA NA TGTGCCAGCAGCTCCATTCGGGGGAACTACGAGCAGTACTTC CASSSIRGNYEQYF
TRBJ1-1 TRBV18 15 TRBD1 NA TGTGCCAGCTCATCCCGGACAGGGGAGAACACTGAAGCTTTCTTT CASSSRTGENTEAFF
TRBJ1-1 TRBV7-2 12 TRBD1 NA TGTGCCAGCAGCCTCGGGACAGGTGAAGCTTTCTTT CASSLGTGEAFF
TRBJ2-7 TRBV5-1 15 NA once TGCGCCAGCAGCTGGCTCAGGGAAAGCGGCTACGAGCAGTACTTC CASSWLRESGYEQYF
TRBJ1-3 TRBV7-2 15 NA once TGTGCCAGCAGCTTAGGGCACAGCTCTGGAAACACCATATATTTT CASSLGHSSGNTIYF
TRBJ2-3 TRBV4-1 18 TRBD2 NA TGCGCCAGCAGCCATCCTCCTTTACTAGCGGGGGGCCCAGATACGCAGTATTTT CASSHPPLLAGGPDTQYF
TRBJ2-7 TRBV19 14 TRBD1 NA TGTGCCAGTAGTGGACAGGGAGGCATCTACGAGCAGTACTTC CASSGQGGIYEQYF
TRBJ1-1 TRBV7-3 13 NA NA TGTGCCAGCAGCCGAACAGGGAGCACTGAAGCTTTCTTT CASSRTGSTEAFF
TRBJ2-3 TRBV7-8 16 TRBD2 once TGTGCCAGCAGGGACCGCGGGGCGGGGGACACAGATACGCAGTATTTT CASRDRGAGDTDTQYF
TRBJ1-1 TRBV2 15 NA once TGTGCCAGCAGTGAATTCGGGACGGAAAACACTGAAGCTTTCTTT CASSEFGTENTEAFF
TRBJ1-5 TRBV4-2 14 NA NA TGTGCCAGCAGCCTAGAACAGGGCAATCAGCCCCAGCATTTT CASSLEQGNQPQHF
TRBJ1-2 TRBV6-1 14 NA NA TGTGCCAGCAGTTGGTCGACTGCGAACTATGGCTACACCTTC CASSWSTANYGYTF
TRBJ2-3 TRBV10-2 19 TRBD1 NA TGCGCCAGCAGTCTCACAGGGGCGTTGTACCTTTTAAGCACAGATACGCAGTATTTT CASSLTGALYLLSTDTQYF